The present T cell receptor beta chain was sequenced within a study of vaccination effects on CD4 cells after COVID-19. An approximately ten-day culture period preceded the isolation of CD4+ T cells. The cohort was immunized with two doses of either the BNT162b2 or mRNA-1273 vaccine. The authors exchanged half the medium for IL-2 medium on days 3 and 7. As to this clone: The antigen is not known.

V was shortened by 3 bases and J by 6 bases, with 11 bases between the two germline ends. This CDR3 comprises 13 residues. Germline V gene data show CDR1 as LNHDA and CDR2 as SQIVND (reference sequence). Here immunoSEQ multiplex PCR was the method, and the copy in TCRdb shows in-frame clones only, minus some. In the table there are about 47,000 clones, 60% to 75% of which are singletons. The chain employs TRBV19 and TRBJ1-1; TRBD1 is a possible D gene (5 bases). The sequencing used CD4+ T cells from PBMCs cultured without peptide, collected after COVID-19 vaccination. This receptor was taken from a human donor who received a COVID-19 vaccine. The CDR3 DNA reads TGTGCCAGTAGTATCAGGGTCTCGGCTGAAGCTTTCTTT. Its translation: CASSIRVSAEAFF.